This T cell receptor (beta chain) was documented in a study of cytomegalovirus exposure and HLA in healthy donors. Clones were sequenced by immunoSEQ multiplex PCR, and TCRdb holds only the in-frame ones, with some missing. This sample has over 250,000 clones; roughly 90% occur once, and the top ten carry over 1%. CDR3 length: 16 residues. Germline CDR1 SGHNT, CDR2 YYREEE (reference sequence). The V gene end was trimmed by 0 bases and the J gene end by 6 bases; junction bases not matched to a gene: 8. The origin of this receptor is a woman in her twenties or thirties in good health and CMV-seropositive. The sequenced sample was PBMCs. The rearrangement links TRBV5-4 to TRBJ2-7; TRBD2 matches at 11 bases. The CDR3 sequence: CASSLARIAGGIEQYF. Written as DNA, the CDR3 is TGTGCCAGCAGCTTGGCGAGGATAGCGGGAGGGATCGAGCAGTACTTC.